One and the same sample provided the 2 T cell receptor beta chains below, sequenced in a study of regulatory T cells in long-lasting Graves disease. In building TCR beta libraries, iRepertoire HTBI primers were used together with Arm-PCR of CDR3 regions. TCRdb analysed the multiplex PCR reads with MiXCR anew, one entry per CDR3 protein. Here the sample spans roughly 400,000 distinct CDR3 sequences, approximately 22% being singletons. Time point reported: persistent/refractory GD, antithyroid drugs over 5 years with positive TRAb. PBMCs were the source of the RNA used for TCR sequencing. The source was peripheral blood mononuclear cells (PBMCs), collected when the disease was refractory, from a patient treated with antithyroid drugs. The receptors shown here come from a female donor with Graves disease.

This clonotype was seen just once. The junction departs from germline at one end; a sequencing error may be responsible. CDR3 DNA: TGCGCCGGCAGCCCAGGCCTAGGGGGTAGGGGCACAGATACGCAGTATTTT. Residues: CAGSPGLGGRGTDTQYF. This chain links TRBV5-1 with TRBJ2-3; perhaps TRBD1 as D (6 bases). Germline CDR1 SGHRS, CDR2 YFSETQ. This CDR3 comprises 17 residues. The full variable domain, rest sourced from reference TRBV5-1 and TRBJ2-3, is KAGVTQTPRYLIKTRGQQVTLSCSPISGHRSVSWYQQTPGQGLQFLFEYFSETQRNKGNFPGRFSGRQFSNSRSEMNVSTLELGDSALYLCAGSPGLGGRGTDTQYFGPGTRLTVL.

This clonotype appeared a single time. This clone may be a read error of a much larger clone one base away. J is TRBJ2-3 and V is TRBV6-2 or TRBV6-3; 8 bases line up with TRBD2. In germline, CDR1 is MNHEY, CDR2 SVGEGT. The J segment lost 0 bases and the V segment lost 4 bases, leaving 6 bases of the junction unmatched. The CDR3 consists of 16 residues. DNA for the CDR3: TGTGCCAGCAGTTCGCTTAGCGGGATTAGCACAGATACGCAGTATTTT. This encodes CASSSLSGISTDTQYF.